The TCR beta chain described here comes from a study of T cells after yellow fever vaccination. In this sample, this clonotype turned up many times. The CDR3 totals 16 residues. The germline CDR1 and CDR2 sequences are MNHEY and SVGAGI. With 0 bases clipped from V and 3 bases from J, the junction kept 7 bases outside the gene matches. TCRdb re-derived calls from the 5' RACE reads in MiXCR, one entry per CDR3 protein. The sample lists roughly 340,000 distinct CDR3 sequences, approximately 3.9% occurring once. The material was PBMCs, obtained 5 days after the yellow fever booster vaccination. The chain links TRBV6-5 to TRBJ2-7; TRBD2 matches at 8 bases. The sequence was obtained from a man aged 18 to 30 who received the YFV17D yellow fever vaccine. The CDR3 DNA is TGTGCCAGCAGTTACTCCTTGAGCGGGGGCTTCTACGAGCAGTACTTC. Translated: CASSYSLSGGFYEQYF.